Listed below are T cell receptor beta chains from one sample, sequenced in a study of T cell changes during pregnancy in multiple sclerosis. The method was immunoSEQ multiplex PCR; TCRdb's version includes in-frame clones alone and lacks a portion of them. Of 30,000 to 40,000 clones detected, about 88% appear once; the ten largest clones hold approximately 5.1%. The starting material was peripheral blood, obtained in the third trimester of pregnancy. The receptors were sampled from a female donor in good health, enrolled as a control in a pregnancy study. Each CDR3 is given with its conserved first and last residue.

J | V | CDR3
TRBJ2-3 | TRBV6-4 | CASSPQRGSTDTQYF
TRBJ2-2 | TRBV11-3 | CASSSAGTNTGELFF
TRBJ1-1 | TRBV18 | CASSPGGTTEAFF
TRBJ1-5 | TRBV5-6 | CASSPRQEAPQHF
TRBJ2-7 | TRBV16 | CASSQGPYEQYF
TRBJ1-5 | TRBV15 | CATSRGGGYNQPQHF
TRBJ2-7 | TRBV15 | CATSRDLAGGPQLYEQYF
TRBJ1-6 | TRBV7-7 | CASSQAGTGTSPLHF
TRBJ1-2 | TRBV5-4 | CASSRTGGWGYTF
TRBJ1-2 | TRBV5-5 | CASNKPGTGPTYGYTF
TRBJ1-5 | TRBV28 | CASSTDRTYNQPQHF
TRBJ1-1 | TRBV6-5 | CASRRTGAHEAFF
TRBJ1-6 | TRBV9 | CASSATGLFNSPLHF
TRBJ1-4 | TRBV2 | CASSEGIVGTNEKLFF
TRBJ2-5 | TRBV7-3 | CASSLAYQETQYF
TRBJ1-6 | TRBV28 | CASRLSSYNSPLHF
TRBJ1-5 | TRBV27 | CASSGQINQPQHF
TRBJ2-7 | TRBV5-1 | CASKSGSGAYEQYF
TRBJ2-1 | TRBV10-3 | CATLAGGPNEQFF
TRBJ2-1 | TRBV7-9 | CASSLDGGLADPFF
TRBJ1-1 | TRBV18 | CASSGDRGIMNTEAFF
TRBJ2-7 | TRBV27 | CASSLRDRAYEQYF
TRBJ2-5 | TRBV12-5 | CASGSLERGLPRETQYF
TRBJ1-1 | TRBV27 | CASRRDRLNTEAFF
TRBJ1-5 | TRBV6-1 | CASTRGISNQPQHF
TRBJ1-6 | TRBV2 | CASTTGQKNSPLHF
TRBJ2-7 | TRBV5-5 | CASSLTGTNEQYF
TRBJ1-2 | TRBV30 | CAWKRGTGTSYGYTF
TRBJ2-3 | TRBV27 | CASSFGLAVDTQYF
TRBJ2-1 | TRBV5-6 | CASSLLAGGHNEQFF